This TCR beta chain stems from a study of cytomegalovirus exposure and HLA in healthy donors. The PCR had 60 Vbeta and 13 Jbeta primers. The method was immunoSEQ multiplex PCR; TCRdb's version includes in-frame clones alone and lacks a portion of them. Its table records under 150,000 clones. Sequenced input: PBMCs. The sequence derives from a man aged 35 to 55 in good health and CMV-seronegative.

This CDR3 reads CSVESSVTYEQYF. CDR3 nucleotides: TGCAGCGTTGAATCGTCAGTCACCTACGAGCAGTACTTC. V and J are TRBV29-1 and TRBJ2-7; D unclear. V lost 2 bases and J lost 2, with 10 bases in between. In germline, CDR1 is SQVTM, CDR2 ANQGSEA. The CDR3 runs to 13 residues.